This TCR beta chain is from a study of cytomegalovirus exposure and HLA in healthy donors. This clone was observed once. J was trimmed by 6 bases and V by 2 bases; bases with no gene match: 6. Germline CDR1 is SGHTA and CDR2 is FQGNSA. The CDR3 runs to 15 residues. PCR was performed using 60 Vbeta and 13 Jbeta primers. TCRdb keeps only in-frame clones here, not all; method: immunoSEQ multiplex PCR. This sample yields about 120,000 clones, of which roughly four fifths are seen a single time; 15% to 20% belongs to the top ten. The material sequenced was PBMCs. The receptor comes from a man aged 50-59 years in good health and CMV-seropositive. V and J are TRBV7-2 and TRBJ1-2; 10 positions match TRBD1. CDR3 DNA: TGTGCCAGCAGCTTACGGGACAGGGGCGAAAATGGCTACACCTTC. Encoded protein: CASSLRDRGENGYTF. Together with reference TRBV7-2 and TRBJ1-2, the CDR3 gives the full variable domain: GAGVSQSPSNKVTEKGKDVELRCDPISGHTALYWYRQSLGQGLEFLIYFQGNSAPDKSGLPSDRFSAERTGGSVSTLTIQRTQQEDSAVYLCASSLRDRGENGYTFGSGTRLTVV.